This note documents a single T cell receptor beta chain sequence. What it binds is not known. The CDR3 runs 16 residues. Germline CDR1 KGHSH, CDR2 LQKENI. V was trimmed by 0 bases and J by 5 bases, leaving 14 bases between them. This sample was included in a study of T cell responses to AZD1222 COVID-19 vaccine. Study background: It was second doses at about 4 or about 12 weeks that were pooled.

Study-wide results and caveats: Variant regions that are unmutated are reportedly the target of nearly half of spike-specific TCRs. Recipients of AZD1222 seropositive at baseline numbered only 6 or 7. CD4 TCRs covered the whole spike, strongest at regions 160-218 and 743-854.

Here immunoSEQ multiplex PCR was the method, and the copy in TCRdb shows in-frame clones only, minus some. Found here are 90,000 to 100,000 clones, approximately 90% of them singletons; the top ten hold 6.5% to 8%. The sequenced sample was peripheral blood, obtained on day 0 of AZD1222 vaccination. This clonotype was obtained from an adult in good health. The chain employs TRBV18 and TRBJ2-1; D is uncertain. Here the CDR3 DNA reads TGTGCCAGCTCACCACCGGGGTCTCTACGAGACAATGAGCAGTTCTTC. It specifies CASSPPGSLRDNEQFF.